What follows are 27 T cell receptor beta chains derived from one specimen sequenced in a study of blood T cells in healthy people across ages. A second PCR of about 6 to 12 cycles used a sample-barcoded 5' primer and a J-beta primer mix. MiXCR, run by TCRdb on the 5' RACE reads, gives a single entry per CDR3 protein. The profile shows around 1,900,000 distinct CDR3 sequences, about 39% of them singletons. The sample was blood. These TCRs come from a human donor in good health.

This clonotype was found a few times. The rearrangement joins TRBV6-2 or TRBV6-3 to TRBJ2-4; D may be TRBD1 (5 bases). The J call may be wrong; the DNA end is better matched by TRBJ2-7. The germline gives CDR1 MNHEY, CDR2 SVGEGT. The CDR3 contains 12 residues. CDR3 nucleotides: TGTGCCAGCAGTTACATCAGGGACGAGCAGTACTTC. It yields the protein CASSYIRDEQYF.

This clonotype was seen a few times. The rearrangement links TRBV10-3 to TRBJ1-5; D uncertain. CDR1 and CDR2 from the germline V gene are ENHRY and SYGVKD. The CDR3 runs 12 residues. The V end lost 3 bases, the J end lost 6 bases, and 6 bases lay between the germline ends. The CDR3 reads CAISEGGQPQHF. The CDR3 DNA sequence: TGTGCCATCAGTGAAGGCGGTCAGCCCCAGCATTTT.

The table lists this clonotype with a few counts. The CDR3 here is CASSSATGRDCTF. CDR3 DNA: TGTGCCAGCAGTTCGGCTACCGGCAGGGACTGCACCTTC. The rearrangement links TRBV12-3 or TRBV12-4 to TRBJ1-2; the D gene is possibly TRBD1 (5 bases). V was shortened by 4 bases and J by 13 bases, with 19 bases between the two germline ends. The CDR3 runs 13 residues.

The chain combines TRBV6-5 with TRBJ2-1, with TRBD1 matching over 8 bases. V lost 2 bases and J lost 4; bases outside the gene matches: 19. The CDR3 length is 20 residues. Germline V gives CDR1 MNHEY, CDR2 SVGAGI. The CDR3 here is CASSYRNPQGANGIYNEQFF. Written as DNA, the CDR3 is TGTGCCAGCAGTTACAGAAACCCTCAGGGGGCCAATGGGATATACAATGAGCAGTTCTTC.

This clonotype was detected only a few times. V and J are TRBV12-3 or TRBV12-4 and TRBJ1-4, with 7 bases aligning to TRBD1. This CDR3 is built from 17 residues. The junction had 7 bases not matched to a gene; V was cut back by 3 bases and J by 0 bases. In DNA, the CDR3 is TGTGCCAGCAGTTTTAGGACAGGACCTGCAACTAATGAAAAACTGTTTTTT. Residues: CASSFRTGPATNEKLFF.

This clonotype was counted a few times. The genes are TRBV5-1 and TRBJ1-2, with 8 bases identical to TRBD1. Looked up from germline, CDR1 is SGHRS and CDR2 is YFSETQ. The CDR3 length is 15 residues. J lost 3 bases, V lost 0 bases, and 4 bases had no gene match. CDR3 DNA: TGCGCCAGCAGCTTGGAAGGGACAGGATACTATGGCTACACCTTC. Amino acids: CASSLEGTGYYGYTF.

The V call is TRBV7-2, the J call TRBJ1-2; TRBD1 is a possible D gene (5 bases). CDR1 SGHTA and CDR2 FQGNSA come from the germline V gene. V was shortened by 6 bases and J by 4 bases, with 21 bases between the two germline ends. The CDR3 runs 16 residues. DNA for the CDR3: TGTGCCAGCAGTTCAACCGGGACCTCCACAAGCTATGGCTACACCTTC. It codes for CASSSTGTSTSYGYTF.

In this sample, this clonotype turned up a few times. J is TRBJ2-7 and V is TRBV5-1; no clear D. V was trimmed by 4 bases and J by 4 bases, leaving 18 bases between them. The CDR3 totals 15 residues. Germline V gene data show CDR1 as SGHRS and CDR2 as YFSETQ. The CDR3 protein is CASSLSPGRSYEQYF. The CDR3 bases are TGCGCCAGCAGCCTCAGCCCTGGACGGAGTTACGAGCAGTACTTC.

The J gene is TRBJ2-6, the V gene TRBV12-3 or TRBV12-4; 7 bases agree with TRBD1. Trimming took 6 bases from V and 4 from J; bases not matched to a gene: 6. The CDR3 has 15 amino acids. The CDR3 DNA follows: TGTGCCAGCAGCCCTAGGGGGCGCGGGGCCAACGTCCTGACTTTC. Amino acid sequence: CASSPRGRGANVLTF.

There are a few counts of this clonotype. This chain joins TRBV6-5 and TRBJ2-1; no clear D. The ends were cut back, 3 bases at V and 0 bases at J, with 15 bases in the middle. Germline V CDR1 and CDR2: MNHEY, SVGAGI. This CDR3 is 17 amino acids long. The CDR3 bases are TGTGCCAGCAGTTATTATGCCAACCCCTTCTCCTACAATGAGCAGTTCTTC. Protein sequence: CASSYYANPFSYNEQFF.

This chain joins TRBV5-1 and TRBJ2-3; no firm D call. Trimming left V 1 base short and J 0 bases short, with 9 bases between. CDR1 SGHRS and CDR2 YFSETQ come from the germline V gene. The CDR3 is made up of 15 amino acids. CDR3 loop: CASSLTVSSTDTQYF. The CDR3 DNA reads as TGCGCCAGCAGCTTGACGGTGTCTAGCACAGATACGCAGTATTTT.

The chain couples TRBV20-1 to TRBJ1-5; possibly TRBD1 for D (5 bases). Between the trimmed V and J ends, which lost 5 bases and 0 bases, there was a span of 14 bases. This CDR3 has 15 amino acids. The germline gives CDR1 DFQATT, CDR2 SNEGSKA (reference sequence). The CDR3 reads CSAPDRVYSNQPQHF. The DNA of the CDR3 is TGCAGTGCTCCTGACAGAGTGTATAGCAATCAGCCCCAGCATTTT.

A note on this clonotype: This may come from a read error, since a much larger clone is one base off. This chain joins TRBV7-2 and TRBJ2-7, with TRBD2 matching over 12 bases. The CDR3 has 16 residues. The V segment lost 1 base and the J segment 6 bases; nucleotides outside the gene matches: 7. Germline CDR1 and CDR2: SGHTA and FQGNSA. As DNA, the CDR3 is TGTGCCAGCAGCTTAGGGGCTAGCGGGGGGGCAGGCGAGCAGTACTTC. Its protein product is CASSLGASGGAGEQYF.

The genes are TRBV7-2 and TRBJ2-6; D uncertain. The CDR3 is 17 residues long. V dropped 2 bases and J dropped 1 base, with 12 bases sitting between them. Germline-derived CDR1 and CDR2 are SGHTA and FQGNSA. Written as DNA, the CDR3 is TGTGCCAGCAGCTTAAGGTCCCTAATGTCTGGGGCCAACGTCCTGACTTTC. This gives the protein CASSLRSLMSGANVLTF.

This clonotype was counted once. This chain joins TRBV20-1 and TRBJ2-1; TRBD2 matches 10 bases. J was trimmed by 2 bases and V by 5 bases; bases with no gene match: 12. CDR3 length: 17 amino acids. The germline gives CDR1 DFQATT, CDR2 SNEGSKA (reference sequence). CDR3 sequence (DNA): TGCAGTGCTCCGCCTTTAGCGGGGGGCCCAGCCTACAATGAGCAGTTCTTC. Translation gives CSAPPLAGGPAYNEQFF.

DNA for the CDR3: TGTGCCAGCAGCTTAGCCCTCCTAGCGGGGGGCCCATTAGAGACCCAGTACTTC. Residues: CASSLALLAGGPLETQYF. This rearrangement joins TRBV7-9 to TRBJ2-5; 11 nucleotides agree with TRBD2. The CDR3 is 18 amino acids. The V segment lost 0 bases and the J segment 4 bases; nucleotides outside the gene matches: 10. Germline V gene sequence: CDR1 SEHNR, CDR2 FQNEAQ (reference sequence).

This clonotype was found once. The V and J genes are TRBV7-2 and TRBJ2-1; D assignment may be TRBD1 or TRBD2 (5 bases each). V dropped 5 bases and J dropped 10 bases, with 18 bases sitting between them. The CDR3 runs to 14 residues. Germline assignment: CDR1 SGHTA and CDR2 FQGNSA. The CDR3 reads CASSPPGPYTEQFF. The CDR3 DNA sequence: TGTGCCAGCAGCCCACCGGGACCCTACACAGAGCAGTTCTTC.

This sequence joins TRBV18 and TRBJ1-2; no definite D call. Trimming took 4 bases from V and 3 from J, leaving 18 bases between them. The CDR3 length is 16 residues. From germline, CDR1 is KGHSH and CDR2 LQKENI. CDR3 sequence: CASSLTPGRRDYGYTF. In DNA form, the CDR3 reads TGTGCCAGCTCACTGACCCCCGGGAGAAGGGACTATGGCTACACCTTC.

This clonotype was seen a handful of times. This chain joins TRBV20-1 and TRBJ1-1; D might be TRBD1 (6 bases). Germline V gene sequence: CDR1 DFQATT, CDR2 SNEGSKA (reference sequence). The CDR3 is 14 amino acids. Trimming took off 5 bases at V and 4 bases at J, with 17 bases between the two ends. CDR3 region: CSARMLQGGTEAFF. The DNA for the CDR3 is TGCAGTGCTCGAATGCTACAGGGAGGCACTGAAGCTTTCTTT.

Here the CDR3 reads CASSANLDSSYEQYF. DNA of the CDR3: TGTGCCAGCAGCGCGAACCTAGACAGCTCCTACGAGCAGTACTTC. The V call is TRBV3-1, the J call TRBJ2-7; a weak D match, TRBD1 (5 bases). Germline loops: CDR1 LGHDT, CDR2 YNNKEL (reference sequence). V lost 5 bases to trimming and J lost 0 bases, with 14 bases between them. CDR3 length equals 15 residues.

This clonotype came up a few times. J is TRBJ1-1 and V is TRBV7-2; D remains unclear. Germline-derived CDR1 and CDR2 are SGHTA and FQGNSA. The CDR3 extends over 11 amino acids. The V end lost 2 bases, the J end lost 7 bases, and 5 bases lay between the germline ends. CDR3 sequence reads: CASSLTVEAFF. In DNA form, the CDR3 reads TGTGCCAGCAGCTTAACCGTTGAAGCTTTCTTT.

V is TRBV13 and J is TRBJ2-2, with D perhaps TRBD1 (5 bases). The CDR3 extends over 16 amino acids. Trimming pared 5 bases from V and 4 bases from J, leaving 17 bases between. The germline V gene has CDR1 PRHDT and CDR2 FYEKMQ (reference sequence). Here the CDR3 reads CASSPPSGSVTGELFF. CDR3 sequence (DNA): TGTGCCAGCAGCCCACCGTCAGGGTCCGTCACCGGGGAGCTGTTTTTT.

This chain connects TRBV5-6 to TRBJ2-7; D uncertain. Germline CDR1 SGHDT, CDR2 YYEEEE. The length of the CDR3 is 16 residues. Trimming took off 0 bases at V and 0 bases at J, with 13 bases between the two ends. The CDR3 DNA reads as TGTGCCAGCAGCTTGGTAGGTCAGCCCGTCTCCTACGAGCAGTACTTC. It translates to CASSLVGQPVSYEQYF.

The chain joins TRBV7-9 to TRBJ1-1; D perhaps matches TRBD1 (6 bases). Trimming left V 5 bases short and J 8 bases short, with 12 bases between. Germline CDR1 reads SEHNR; CDR2 reads FQNEAQ (reference sequence). This CDR3 is built from 12 residues. Here the CDR3 DNA reads TGTGCCAGCAGCCTCCCGGGACACGAAGCTTTCTTT. It codes for CASSLPGHEAFF.

The chain combines TRBV2 with TRBJ1-2; a weak D match, TRBD1 (5 bases). V was shortened by 2 bases and J by 7 bases, with 8 bases between the two germline ends. CDR3 length equals 12 residues. From germline, CDR1 is SNHLY and CDR2 FYNNEI. Here the CDR3 DNA reads TGTGCCAGCAGTGAACAGGGTGGTGGCTACACCTTC. It encodes CASSEQGGGYTF.

This clonotype was counted a single time. The CDR3 here is CSARPTGGEGLGQPQHF. Here the CDR3 DNA reads TGCAGTGCTAGACCTACCGGGGGCGAAGGTTTAGGGCAGCCCCAGCATTTT. The chain links TRBV20-1 to TRBJ1-5; the D gene is possibly TRBD1 (6 bases). CDR1 is DFQATT, CDR2 SNEGSKA, per germline (reference sequence). The CDR3 has 17 amino acids. V was trimmed by 2 bases and J by 7 bases, leaving 24 bases between them.

This sequence joins TRBV20-1 and TRBJ1-2; TRBD1 is a possible D gene (5 bases). The V gene's germline CDR1 is DFQATT and CDR2 SNEGSKA (reference sequence). The CDR3 is 13 amino acids. Trimming took 0 bases from V and 4 from J, leaving 9 bases between them. CDR3 region: CSAREGDSYGYTF. The CDR3 DNA sequence: TGCAGTGCTAGAGAAGGGGATTCCTATGGCTACACCTTC.